This T cell receptor beta chain came from a study of T cells in Graves' hyperthyroidism and ophthalmopathy. RNA transcripts gave rise to amplified TCR beta CDR3 regions. When the TCR CDR3 underwent first-round RT-PCR, the HTBI primer set was used. TCRdb itself ran the multiplex PCR reads through MiXCR, one entry per CDR3 protein. The sample lists about 480,000 distinct CDR3 sequences; 14% were seen once. Whole-study findings and limits: Blood shared most expanded thyroid clonotypes above 0.001.

Recently diagnosed hyperthyroidism of less than 2 months' duration affected patients aged 18 to 65. Not enrolled were patients with uncontrolled infection, other autoimmune disease, pregnancy or lactation. For this clonotype: Its target is not known.

V was pared by 1 base and J by 1 base, with 8 bases between. Germline V CDR1 and CDR2: ENHRY, SYGVKD. The CDR3 contains 15 residues. Sequencing was carried out using blood. The V and J genes are TRBV10-3 and TRBJ1-5, with D unresolved. This TCR derives from a woman between 18 and 30 years old with Graves' hyperthyroidism. CDR3 sequence (DNA): TGTGCCATCAGTGAGTGGGAAAAAAGCAATCAGCCCCAGCATTTT. This gives the protein CAISEWEKSNQPQHF.